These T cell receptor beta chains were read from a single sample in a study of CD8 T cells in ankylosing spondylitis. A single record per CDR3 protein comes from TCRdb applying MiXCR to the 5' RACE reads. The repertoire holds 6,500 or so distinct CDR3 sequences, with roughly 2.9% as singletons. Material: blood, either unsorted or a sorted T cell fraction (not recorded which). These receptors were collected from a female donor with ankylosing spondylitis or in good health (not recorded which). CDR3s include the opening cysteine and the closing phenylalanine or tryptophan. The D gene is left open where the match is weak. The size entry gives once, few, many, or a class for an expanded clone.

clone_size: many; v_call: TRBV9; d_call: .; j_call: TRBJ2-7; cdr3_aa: CASSGTSSPEQYF; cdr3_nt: TGTGCCAGCAGCGGAACTAGCTCTCCCGAGCAGTACTTC
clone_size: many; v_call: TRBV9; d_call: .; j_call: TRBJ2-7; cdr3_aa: CASSVGVNPYEQYF; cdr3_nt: TGTGCCAGCAGCGTAGGGGTCAATCCCTACGAGCAGTACTTC
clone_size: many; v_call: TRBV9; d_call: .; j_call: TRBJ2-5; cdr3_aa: CASSPDGGTIQETQYF; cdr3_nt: TGTGCCAGCAGCCCAGACGGCGGGACGATTCAAGAGACCCAGTACTTC
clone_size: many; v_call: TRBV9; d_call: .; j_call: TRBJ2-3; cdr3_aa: CASTGITDTQYF; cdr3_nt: TGTGCCAGCACCGGGATCACAGATACGCAGTATTTT
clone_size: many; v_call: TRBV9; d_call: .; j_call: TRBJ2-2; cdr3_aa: CASSVDVGSNTGELFF; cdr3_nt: TGTGCCAGCAGCGTAGACGTCGGGTCGAACACCGGGGAGCTGTTTTTT
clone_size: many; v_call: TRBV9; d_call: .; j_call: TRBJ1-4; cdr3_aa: CASSADLATNEKLFF; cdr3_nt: TGTGCCAGCAGCGCAGACCTTGCAACTAATGAAAAACTGTTTTTT
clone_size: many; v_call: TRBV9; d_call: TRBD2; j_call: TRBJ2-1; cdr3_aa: CASATSGTYNEQFF; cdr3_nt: TGTGCCAGCGCGACTAGCGGGACCTACAATGAGCAGTTCTTC
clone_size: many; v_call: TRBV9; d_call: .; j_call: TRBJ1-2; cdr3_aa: CASSANRDTPNYGYTF; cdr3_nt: TGTGCCAGCAGCGCAAACCGGGACACGCCTAACTATGGCTACACCTTC
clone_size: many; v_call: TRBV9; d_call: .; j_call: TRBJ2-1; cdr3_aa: CASSVARAESYNEQFF; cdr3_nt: TGTGCCAGCAGCGTAGCCAGGGCCGAATCCTACAATGAGCAGTTCTTC
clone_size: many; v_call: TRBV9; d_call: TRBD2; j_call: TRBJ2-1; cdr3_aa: CASSHPSGDYNEQFF; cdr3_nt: TGTGCCAGCAGCCATCCTAGCGGGGACTACAATGAGCAGTTCTTC
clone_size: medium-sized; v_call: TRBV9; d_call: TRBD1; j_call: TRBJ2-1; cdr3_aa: CASSVDPPGTGGHEQFF; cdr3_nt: TGTGCCAGCAGCGTAGACCCCCCCGGGACAGGGGGCCATGAGCAGTTCTTC
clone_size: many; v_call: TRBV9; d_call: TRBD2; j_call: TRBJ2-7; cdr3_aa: CASSGTSESEQYF; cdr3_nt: TGTGCCAGCAGCGGGACTAGCGAGTCCGAGCAGTACTTC
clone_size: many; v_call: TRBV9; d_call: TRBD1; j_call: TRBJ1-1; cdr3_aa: CASSGRQGNTEAFF; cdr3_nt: TGTGCCAGCAGCGGCAGACAGGGGAACACTGAAGCTTTCTTT
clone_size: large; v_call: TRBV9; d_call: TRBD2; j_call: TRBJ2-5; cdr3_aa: CASSVALADQETQYF; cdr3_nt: TGTGCCAGCAGCGTAGCCCTAGCGGACCAAGAGACCCAGTACTTC
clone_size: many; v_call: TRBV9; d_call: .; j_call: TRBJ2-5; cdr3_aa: CASSAYRGGQETQYF; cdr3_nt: TGTGCCAGCAGCGCCTACAGGGGGGGCCAAGAGACCCAGTACTTC
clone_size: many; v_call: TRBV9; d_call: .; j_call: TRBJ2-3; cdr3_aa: CASSEGGTSTDTQYF; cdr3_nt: TGTGCCAGCAGCGAAGGCGGAACTAGCACAGATACGCAGTATTTT